This TCR beta chain is from a study of identical twins. With template switching, a universal primer site was added, and the cDNA carried unique molecular identifiers. TCRdb reprocessed the 5' RACE reads with MiXCR, giving one entry per CDR3 protein. The sample has about 520,000 distinct CDR3 sequences; 20% to 25% are singletons. The CDR3 totals 15 residues. V trimming: 6 bases; J trimming: 1 base; junction bases outside the gene matches: 7. The germline V gene has CDR1 MDHEN and CDR2 SYDVKM. The same data also went into a second study, on T cells expressing NK-cell markers. That source adds: Of the CD8+ T cells in 5 to 7 donors, roughly 1.0-7.5% belonged to dominant NKG2C+ clonotypes.

This TCR came from a woman between 18 and 30 years old in good health. The chain carries TRBV28 and TRBJ1-2; TRBD1 agrees at 8 bases. The sample comprised CD4+ T cells sorted from blood. DNA for the CDR3: TGTGCCAGCAGGTGGACAGGGCGGGGTAACTATGGCTACACCTTC. It encodes CASRWTGRGNYGYTF.